In its sample, the clone carrying this TCR beta chain was seen many times. The sample comes from a study of T-cell reconstitution after alpha-beta-depleted transplantation in children. Trimming left V 3 bases short and J 2 bases short, with 9 bases between. CDR1 and CDR2 from the germline V gene are SGHRS and YFSETQ. This CDR3 contains 13 residues. Library preparation (for TCRbeta) was performed with unique molecular identifiers. One entry per CDR3 protein results from TCRdb running MiXCR on the PCR reads. Of 640,000 or so distinct CDR3 sequences in the sample, around 16% were seen once. This receptor was obtained from a human donor who donated a stem cell graft to a child with acute myeloid leukemia. The J gene is TRBJ2-7, the V gene TRBV5-1, with D unclear. Here the sequenced sample was PBMCs from the stem cell graft donor, taken from the stem cell graft. CDR3 nucleotide sequence: TGCGCCAGCAGCTCCGCGGCAGCCTACGAGCAGTACTTC. This translates into CASSSAAAYEQYF.